The entry that follows covers one TCR beta chain sequence. Its target is unknown. Whoever was chosen for sequencing had shown CD8+CD57+ cell expansion by flow cytometry. The data belong to a study of CD8+CD57+ T cells in acquired aplastic anemia. Overall study results and limits: Patients and controls had in common 25 to 35 CD8+ CDR3 sequences.

Profiling of TCR beta VDJ combinations and CDR3 sequences used genomic DNA as template. TCRdb independently ran MiXCR on the reads; one entry per CDR3 protein. This table holds 130,000 or so distinct CDR3 sequences, roughly 40% found once. This receptor was taken from a human donor with aplastic anemia. Sequencing was performed on sorted CD4+, CD8+, or CD8+CD57+ T cells (not recorded which) from PBMCs.

This chain's CDR3 is CSASIRGMGNTIYF. The CDR3 DNA sequence: TGCAGTGCTAGTATTAGGGGAATGGGAAACACCATATATTTT. The gene calls are TRBV20-1 and TRBJ1-3, with a possible D match to TRBD1 (5 bases). The germline V gene encodes CDR1 DFQATT and CDR2 SNEGSKA (reference sequence). The CDR3 is made up of 14 amino acids. V was cut by 3 bases and J by 4 bases, with 13 bases left in between.